The rows below give T cell receptor beta chains drawn from one sample of a study of identical twins. MiXCR, applied by TCRdb to the 5' RACE reads, yields one record per CDR3 protein. The sample includes some 1,600,000 distinct CDR3 sequences, around 33% seen only once; the top ten take approximately 0.25%. The sample comprised cord blood. These receptors were obtained from a newborn girl in good health. Each CDR3 is given with its conserved first and last residue. A D gene is named only where the DNA matches it firmly.

v_call d_call cdr3_aa
TRBV27 TRBD2 CASGLGLAGVEDTQYF
TRBV12-3/TRBV12-4 NA CASNYGGFAYGQYF
TRBV6-5 NA CASSVDTTAGTQYF
TRBV10-3 NA CAISDDQPQHF
TRBV25-1 NA CASSDVDRGSTDTQYF
TRBV20-1 NA CSAQRGADTQYF
TRBV7-8 TRBD2 CASSPRTSGDEQFF
TRBV7-6 TRBD2 CASSFSPSRTSGTATQYF
TRBV28 NA CASSLQGWNEKLFF
TRBV20-1 NA CSARVGGGSYTF
TRBV12-3/TRBV12-4 TRBD2 CASSLFRLAGSYNEQFF
TRBV20-1 TRBD2 CSASLGLAGLYEQYF
TRBV20-1 NA CSAREWQVSNQPQHF
TRBV28 TRBD2 CASSPGLAANTDTQYF
TRBV7-9 NA CASSFLDGELFF
TRBV3-1 NA CASSPGGERNIQYF
TRBV12-3/TRBV12-4 TRBD1 CASSDRQGYYGYTF
TRBV6-5 TRBD2 CASSYSILAGTVIRTDTQYF
TRBV10-3 NA CAISGSRGSSYEQYF
TRBV21-1 NA CASKGDTQSSYNSPLHF
TRBV11-2 TRBD2 CASSLFLAGGRAGTQYF
TRBV19 NA CASSRTPGDTQYF
TRBV28 NA CASSLNRDGPYGYTF
TRBV18 NA CASSPPIGHVDNEQFF
TRBV6-1 NA CASSARTEPQHF
TRBV29-1 TRBD1 CSVSTGSSYEQYF
TRBV27 NA CASSPAMGNIQYF
TRBV10-3 NA CAISTRGGDGYTF
TRBV27 NA CASSLDQSYEQYF
TRBV6-6 NA CASSYSSEEKLFF
TRBV2 TRBD1 CASSNRGTGGSQYF
TRBV6-5 NA CASSYPTGNTGELFF
TRBV5-1 TRBD2 CASSLWDAGGFSYIEQFF
TRBV30 TRBD2 CAWRTSGGTGELFF
TRBV28 NA CASSPGGSPQHF
TRBV6-5 TRBD2 CASSRGLAGNTQYF
TRBV20-1 TRBD2 CSARGGMSYEQYF
TRBV10-3 NA CAISEVHSNQPQHF
TRBV20-1 NA CSGRTGNGYTF
TRBV5-1 NA CASSLTPRGNTEAFF
TRBV20-1 TRBD2 CSAIGTSPYEQYF
TRBV28 NA CASRPGEANEKLFF
TRBV4-1 NA CASSQVLAPYEQYF
TRBV3-1 TRBD2 CASSPSGGGSYEQYF